Included here is one T cell receptor (beta chain) sequence, with context. The CDR3 totals 14 residues. Trimming pared 3 bases from V and 1 base from J, leaving 10 bases between. The germline gives CDR1 MNHEY, CDR2 SMNVEV (reference sequence). This entry belongs to a study of T cell changes during pregnancy in multiple sclerosis. Profiled with immunoSEQ multiplex PCR; TCRdb holds only in-frame clones, not every one. The table includes tens of thousands of clones, around 96% detected once. The starting material was CD8+ T cells from peripheral blood mononuclear cells, obtained after pregnancy. The rearrangement joins TRBV27 to TRBJ2-7; D might be TRBD1 (6 bases). The clonotype comes from a female donor with multiple sclerosis, enrolled in a pregnancy study. CDR3 sequence reads: CASSFLGQSYEQYF. CDR3 in DNA: TGTGCCAGCAGTTTTTTAGGACAGTCCTACGAGCAGTACTTC.